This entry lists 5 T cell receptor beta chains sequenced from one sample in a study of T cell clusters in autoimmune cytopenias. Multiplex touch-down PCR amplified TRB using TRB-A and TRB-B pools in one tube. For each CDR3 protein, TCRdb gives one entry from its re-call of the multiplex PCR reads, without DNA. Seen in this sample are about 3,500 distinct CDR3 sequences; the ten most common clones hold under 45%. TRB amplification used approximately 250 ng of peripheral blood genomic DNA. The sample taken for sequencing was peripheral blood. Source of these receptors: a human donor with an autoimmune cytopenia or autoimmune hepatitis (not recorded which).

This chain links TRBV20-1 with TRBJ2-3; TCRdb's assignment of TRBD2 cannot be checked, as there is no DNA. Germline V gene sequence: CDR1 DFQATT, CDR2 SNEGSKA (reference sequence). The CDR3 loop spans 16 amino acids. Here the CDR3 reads CSATPALAGITDTQYF.

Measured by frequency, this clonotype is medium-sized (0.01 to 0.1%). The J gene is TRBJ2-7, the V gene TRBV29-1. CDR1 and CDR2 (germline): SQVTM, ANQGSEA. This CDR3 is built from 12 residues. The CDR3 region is CSVEVRSYEQYF.

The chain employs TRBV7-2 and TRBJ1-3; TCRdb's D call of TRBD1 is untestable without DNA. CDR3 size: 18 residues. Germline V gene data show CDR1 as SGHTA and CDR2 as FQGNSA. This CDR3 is CASSLYGPLAGSGNTIYF.

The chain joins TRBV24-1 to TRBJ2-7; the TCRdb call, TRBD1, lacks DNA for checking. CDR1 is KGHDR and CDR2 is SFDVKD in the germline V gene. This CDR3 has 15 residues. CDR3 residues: CATSAKTGQNYEQYF.

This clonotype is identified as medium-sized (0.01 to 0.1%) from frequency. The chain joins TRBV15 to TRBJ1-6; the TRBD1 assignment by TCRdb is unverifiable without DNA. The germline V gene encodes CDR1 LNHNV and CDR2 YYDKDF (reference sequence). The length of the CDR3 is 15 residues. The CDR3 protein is CATSSLGGWGSPLHF.